The rows below give T cell receptor beta chains drawn from one sample of a study of shared clonotypes between healthy human individuals. Generated by immunoSEQ multiplex PCR, the TCRdb table keeps only in-frame clones and is missing some. The table has about 320,000 clones, over 75% seen once. Specimen: memory CD8+ T cells sorted from blood. Every receptor here comes from a man aged 18 to 30 in good health. CDR3s include the opening cysteine and the closing phenylalanine or tryptophan. D genes are given only for firm matches. Size tells how often a clone was seen (once, few, many) or the class of an expanded clone, and some rows leave it out.

j_call v_call d_call clone_size cdr3_nt cdr3_aa
TRBJ2-1 TRBV5-4 TRBD1 NA TGTGCCACGGAGACAGGGGGCGATGAGCAGTTCTTC CATETGGDEQFF
TRBJ2-3 TRBV7-8 TRBD1 NA TGTGCCAGCAGCTCGGGACAGGGAGGCACAGATACGCAGTATTTT CASSSGQGGTDTQYF
TRBJ2-7 TRBV4-1 TRBD2 NA TGCGCCAGCAGCCAAGACCTTACTAGCGGGGGGTTCTCCTACGAGCAGTACTTC CASSQDLTSGGFSYEQYF
TRBJ2-7 TRBV29-1 TRBD2 once TGCAGCGCCGACAGGGAGCGGGAGGGTTCCTACGAGCAGTACTTC CSADREREGSYEQYF
TRBJ2-7 TRBV28 NA NA TGTGCCAGCGGTCCTCCCCCTTTTAGGGGGGGCTCCTACGAGCAGTACTTC CASGPPPFRGGSYEQYF
TRBJ1-2 TRBV7-2 TRBD1 NA TGTGCCAGCAGCCCCGGGACAGGGATTAACTATGGCTACACCTTC CASSPGTGINYGYTF
TRBJ2-1 TRBV5-6 TRBD2 NA TGTGCCAGCAGCTTACTAGCGGGGGGTCCACAACCCTCCTACAATGAGCAGTTCTTC CASSLLAGGPQPSYNEQFF
TRBJ2-1 TRBV27 NA NA TGTGCCAGCAGGTCTAAATACAATGAGCAGTTCTTC CASRSKYNEQFF
TRBJ1-4 TRBV6-6 NA once TGTGCCAGCAGTTTCCTAAAAAGGTCTAATGAAAAACTGTTTTTT CASSFLKRSNEKLFF
TRBJ2-7 TRBV29-1 TRBD1 NA TGCAGCGTAGCACAGGGGTTCTACGAGCAGTACTTC CSVAQGFYEQYF
TRBJ2-1 TRBV9 NA NA TGTGCCAGCAGCGTAAGCCGTACGGGACTCCACAGGGATGAGCAGTTCTTC CASSVSRTGLHRDEQFF
TRBJ1-1 TRBV5-6 NA NA TGTGCCAGCCGGTGGGGGGCCACTGAAGCTTTCTTT CASRWGATEAFF